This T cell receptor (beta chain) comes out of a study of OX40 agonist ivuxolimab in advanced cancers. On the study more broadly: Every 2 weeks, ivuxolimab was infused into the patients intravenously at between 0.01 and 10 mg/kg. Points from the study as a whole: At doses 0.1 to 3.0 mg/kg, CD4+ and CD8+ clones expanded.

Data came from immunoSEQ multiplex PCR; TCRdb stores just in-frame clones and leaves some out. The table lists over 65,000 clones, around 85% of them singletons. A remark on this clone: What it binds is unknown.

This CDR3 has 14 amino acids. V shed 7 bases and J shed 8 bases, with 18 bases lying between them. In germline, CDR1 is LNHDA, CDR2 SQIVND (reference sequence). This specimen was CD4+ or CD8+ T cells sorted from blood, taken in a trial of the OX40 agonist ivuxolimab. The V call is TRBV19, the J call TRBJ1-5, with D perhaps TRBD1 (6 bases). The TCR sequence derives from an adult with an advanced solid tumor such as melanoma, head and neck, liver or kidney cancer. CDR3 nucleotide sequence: TGTGCCAGTAACCATAGAGGGGGAGAGGAGCCCCAGCATTTT. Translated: CASNHRGGEEPQHF.